These 18 T cell receptor beta chains were sequenced from one sample in a study of blood T cell repertoires in COVID-19. Generated by immunoSEQ multiplex PCR, the TCRdb table keeps only in-frame clones and is missing some. The top ten hold 1.5% to 2.5% of the sample, which has around 160,000 clones, 93% seen once. The sequencing sample was made of peripheral blood. Receptors were obtained from a woman aged 55-75 years with COVID-19, enrolled during active disease.

This clone has only one observation. The chain couples TRBV19 to TRBJ1-3; TRBD1 is a possible D gene (5 bases). CDR3 length: 18 amino acids. Per germline, CDR1 LNHDA and CDR2 SQIVND (reference sequence). Between the trimmed V and J ends, which lost 5 bases and 0 bases, there was a span of 20 bases. The CDR3 protein is CASSPSRGGIYSGNTIYF. CDR3 coding DNA: TGTGCCAGTAGTCCCTCTCGGGGGGGAATTTACTCTGGAAACACCATATATTTT.

The V gene is TRBV9, the J gene TRBJ2-5; D is perhaps TRBD1 (5 bases). Trimming pared 4 bases from V and 9 bases from J, leaving 16 bases between. Germline loops: CDR1 SGDLS, CDR2 YYNGEE. There are 13 residues in the CDR3. The CDR3 here is CASSPDPRVAQYF. The CDR3 DNA follows: TGTGCCAGCAGCCCCGATCCCAGGGTAGCCCAGTACTTC.

Regarding this clone: At the DNA level, this CDR3 is encoded by other sequences in the same sample as well. This chain joins TRBV30 and TRBJ1-3, with a weak D call TRBD1 (6 bases). The CDR3 has 14 amino acids. Per the germline V gene, CDR1 is GTSNPN and CDR2 is SVGIG (reference sequence). V lost 0 bases and J lost 2, with 8 bases in between. The CDR3 region has the DNA TGTGCCTGGAGTGTTAACAGGGCTGGAAACACCATATATTTT. This gives the protein CAWSVNRAGNTIYF.

This clone was detected only once. V and J are TRBV6-2 or TRBV6-3 and TRBJ1-5; unclear D gene. The CDR3 is 14 residues long. Germline CDR1 reads MNHEY; CDR2 reads SVGEGT. V gave up 5 bases and J gave up 6 bases, with 14 bases separating them. The CDR3 sequence is CASSAGFEGQPQHF. The CDR3, as DNA: TGTGCCAGCAGTGCCGGCTTTGAGGGTCAGCCCCAGCATTTT.

A few counts support this clone. This chain links TRBV7-2 with TRBJ2-5; D perhaps matches TRBD2 (7 bases). CDR1 is SGHTA, CDR2 FQGNSA, per germline. This CDR3 is 17 amino acids long. Trimming removed 0 bases at V and 2 bases at J, with 16 bases between. CDR3 sequence (DNA): TGTGCCAGCAGCTTAGCGTGGACTAGGGGGGCACAAGAGACCCAGTACTTC. It codes for CASSLAWTRGAQETQYF. The variable domain in full, completed from reference TRBV7-2 and TRBJ2-5, reads GAGVSQSPSNKVTEKGKDVELRCDPISGHTALYWYRQSLGQGLEFLIYFQGNSAPDKSGLPSDRFSAERTGGSVSTLTIQRTQQEDSAVYLCASSLAWTRGAQETQYFGPGTRLLVL.

V and J are TRBV9 and TRBJ2-2; 7 positions match TRBD1. The CDR3 length is 16 residues. CDR1 is SGDLS, CDR2 YYNGEE, per germline. V was clipped by 2 bases and J by 2 bases; unmatched bases: 6. The CDR3 here is CASSVRDRLNTGELFF. CDR3 sequence (DNA): TGTGCCAGCAGCGTTCGGGACAGACTAAACACCGGGGAGCTGTTTTTT. The whole variable domain, filled in from reference TRBV9 and TRBJ2-2, reads DSGVTQTPKHLITATGQRVTLRCSPRSGDLSVYWYQQSLDQGLQFLIQYYNGEERAKGNILERFSAQQFPDLHSELNLSSLELGDSALYFCASSVRDRLNTGELFFGEGSRLTVL.

This chain joins TRBV5-6 and TRBJ1-1, with unresolved D. The CDR3 spans 14 residues. V was trimmed by 8 bases and J by 5 bases, leaving 19 bases between them. In germline, CDR1 is SGHDT, CDR2 YYEEEE. The CDR3 protein is CARTPREVRTEAFF. In DNA, the CDR3 is TGTGCCAGGACCCCCCGGGAGGTGAGGACTGAAGCTTTCTTT. Filled out from reference TRBV5-6 and TRBJ1-1, the complete variable domain reads DAGVTQSPTHLIKTRGQQVTLRCSPKSGHDTVSWYQQALGQGPQFIFQYYEEEERQRGNFPDRFSGHQFPNYSSELNVNALLLGDSALYLCARTPREVRTEAFFGQGTRLTVV.

A single count supports this clone. This sequence joins TRBV4-3 and TRBJ2-5; 8 positions agree with TRBD2. The CDR3 is 16 residues long. The germline gives CDR1 LGHNA, CDR2 YSLEER. V shed 1 base, J shed 3 bases, and the junction held 7 bases outside the gene matches. The CDR3 DNA sequence: TGCGCCAGCAGCCAAGTCGCGGGGGGCTCGGAAGAGACCCAGTACTTC. It codes for CASSQVAGGSEETQYF.

This sequence joins TRBV5-1 and TRBJ1-4; no definite D call. Germline lookup yields CDR1 SGHRS and CDR2 YFSETQ. The CDR3 length is 14 residues. Between the trimmed V and J ends, which lost 0 bases and 5 bases, there was a span of 8 bases. The CDR3 sequence is CASSLGAVNEKLFF. In DNA form, the CDR3 reads TGCGCCAGCAGCTTGGGAGCTGTGAATGAAAAACTGTTTTTT. The complete variable domain, with remaining parts taken from reference TRBV5-1 and TRBJ1-4, reads KAGVTQTPRYLIKTRGQQVTLSCSPISGHRSVSWYQQTPGQGLQFLFEYFSETQRNKGNFPGRFSGRQFSNSRSEMNVSTLELGDSALYLCASSLGAVNEKLFFGSGTQLSVL.

The rearrangement uses TRBV25-1 and TRBJ2-2; tentatively, D is TRBD1 (6 bases). With 7 bases removed from V and 3 bases from J, the gap between germline ends came to 6 bases. CDR1 MGHDK and CDR2 SYGVNS come from the germline V gene. The CDR3 loop spans 12 amino acids. Written as DNA, the CDR3 is TGTGCCAGCAAGGGGGACACCGGGGAGCTGTTTTTT. It yields the protein CASKGDTGELFF. The full variable domain, with the rest looked up from reference TRBV25-1 and TRBJ2-2, is EADIYQTPRYLVIGTGKKITLECSQTMGHDKMYWYQQDPGMELHLIHYSYGVNSTEKGDLSSESTVSRIRTEHFPLTLESARPSHTSQYLCASKGDTGELFFGEGSRLTVL.

J is TRBJ1-1 and V is TRBV28, with 7 bases that match TRBD1. CDR1 MDHEN and CDR2 SYDVKM come from the germline V gene. This CDR3 spans 15 amino acids. V was pared by 7 bases and J by 1 base, with 9 bases of the junction left unmatched. CDR3 residues: CASNLRTGRNTEAFF. The DNA of the CDR3 is TGTGCCAGCAACCTTCGGACAGGACGGAACACTGAAGCTTTCTTT.

This clone was observed a single time. The rearrangement links TRBV18 to TRBJ1-2, with TRBD1 matching over 7 bases. There are 15 residues in the CDR3. In germline, CDR1 is KGHSH, CDR2 LQKENI. V lost 1 base, J lost 3 bases, and 5 bases stayed unmatched. CDR3 bases: TGTGCCAGCTCACCACAGGGGGCGCTGGACTATGGCTACACCTTC. It codes for CASSPQGALDYGYTF.

The chain couples TRBV5-3 to TRBJ1-2; D might be TRBD1 (5 bases). TRBV5-3 is an ORF for which the function is uncertain. The CDR3 totals 15 residues. V gave up 4 bases and J gave up 0 bases, with 13 bases separating them. Here the CDR3 reads CARSQREQANYGYTF. In DNA form, the CDR3 reads TGTGCCAGAAGCCAAAGGGAACAGGCTAACTATGGCTACACCTTC.

This chain connects TRBV9 to TRBJ1-6; unclear D gene. This CDR3 is built from 14 residues. V was pared by 0 bases and J by 8 bases, with 9 bases between. Germline V gene sequence: CDR1 SGDLS, CDR2 YYNGEE. The CDR3, as DNA: TGTGCCAGCAGCGTAGGAGGTTTGGATTCACCCCTCCACTTT. This translates into CASSVGGLDSPLHF.

To note about this clone: Additional DNA sequences in this sample encode the identical CDR3. The V gene is TRBV19, the J gene TRBJ1-1; D unresolved. Trimming took 1 base from V and 8 from J, leaving 8 bases between them. Germline V CDR1 and CDR2: LNHDA, SQIVND (reference sequence). This CDR3 contains 12 residues. DNA for the CDR3: TGTGCCAGTAGTATAGGGTTGGGCGAAGCTTTCTTT. Residues: CASSIGLGEAFF.

The V and J genes are TRBV5-8 and TRBJ1-1; D gene ambiguous. CDR1 SGHTS and CDR2 YDEGEE come from the germline V gene. The CDR3 contains 17 residues. The germline V and J ends were trimmed by 5 bases and 0 bases, with 20 bases remaining between them. The CDR3 DNA sequence: TGTGCCAGCAGTCTTGTATTTGAGGTGGCCATGAACACTGAAGCTTTCTTT. It translates to CASSLVFEVAMNTEAFF.

The V gene is TRBV10-3, the J gene TRBJ2-3; possibly TRBD2 for D (5 bases). Trimming cost V 3 bases and J 0 bases, with 7 bases left between them. The CDR3 has 14 amino acids. CDR1 is ENHRY and CDR2 is SYGVKD in the germline V gene. The CDR3 coding sequence is TGTGCCATCAGTGAAGGCGGGAGCACAGATACGCAGTATTTT. Translated: CAISEGGSTDTQYF.

The rearrangement links TRBV5-1 to TRBJ1-1; the D gene is possibly TRBD1 (5 bases). V was trimmed by 8 bases and J by 7 bases, leaving 18 bases between them. CDR3 size: 13 residues. CDR1 SGHRS and CDR2 YFSETQ come from the germline V gene. CDR3 region: CASTQGGGGEAFF. In DNA, the CDR3 is TGCGCCAGTACCCAGGGAGGAGGAGGTGAAGCTTTCTTT.